These 16 T cell receptor beta chains were sequenced from one sample in a study of siplizumab effects on memory and regulatory T cells. Only in-frame clones appear in the TCRdb table, and some are missing; sequencing was by immunoSEQ multiplex PCR. The sample lists about 50,000 clones; approximately 84% were seen once. The sequenced sample was naive CD8+ T cells sorted from blood. These TCRs come from a human donor in good health.

CDR3: CASSSPLDNEQFF. In DNA form, the CDR3 reads TGTGCCAGCAGCTCCCCTCTCGACAATGAGCAGTTCTTC. J is TRBJ2-1 and V is TRBV7-9, with D hard to call. The CDR3 sequence is 13 residues long. V lost 4 bases to trimming and J lost 5 bases, with 9 bases between them. Germline V gene sequence: CDR1 SEHNR, CDR2 FQNEAQ (reference sequence).

The J gene is TRBJ1-2, the V gene TRBV7-9; weak D call: TRBD1 (6 bases). V was cut by 5 bases and J by 1 base, with 14 bases left in between. Germline V lookup: CDR1 SEHNR, CDR2 FQNEAQ (reference sequence). This CDR3 spans 15 amino acids. The CDR3 DNA follows: TGTGCCAGCAGCAAATGGGACACGCTTAACTATGGCTACACCTTC. Protein product: CASSKWDTLNYGYTF.

The V and J genes are TRBV27 and TRBJ2-1; 13 bases map to TRBD2. The V and J ends lost 5 bases and 4 bases, in that order; junction bases with no gene match: 5. The CDR3 loop spans 16 amino acids. CDR1 and CDR2 from the germline V gene are MNHEY and SMNVEV (reference sequence). This CDR3 reads CASSQGLAGVYNEQFF. The CDR3 region has the DNA TGTGCCAGCAGTCAAGGACTAGCGGGAGTATACAATGAGCAGTTCTTC.

V is TRBV7-9 and J is TRBJ2-2, with D perhaps TRBD1 (7 bases). The CDR3 has 12 residues. Looked up from germline, CDR1 is SEHNR and CDR2 is FQNEAQ (reference sequence). Trimming stripped 11 bases from V and 5 bases from J, with 12 bases between. In nucleotides, the CDR3 is TGTGCCGGACTACAGGGGACCGGGGAGCTGTTTTTT. Translation: CAGLQGTGELFF.

The chain joins TRBV5-1 to TRBJ2-7, with D perhaps matching TRBD1 (6 bases). The CDR3 spans 14 residues. Germline lookup yields CDR1 SGHRS and CDR2 YFSETQ. Trimming stripped 2 bases from V and 4 bases from J, with 13 bases between. The CDR3 region is CASSFAGDGYEQYF. CDR3 nucleotides: TGCGCCAGCAGCTTTGCAGGGGATGGGTACGAGCAGTACTTC.

The CDR3 protein is CASSQDRGGQGGEKLFF. In DNA, the CDR3 is TGTGCCAGCAGCCAGGATCGAGGGGGACAGGGAGGCGAAAAACTGTTTTTT. The chain links TRBV14 to TRBJ1-4; TRBD1 aligns across 9 bases. V was clipped by 3 bases and J by 8 bases; unmatched bases: 13. CDR1 and CDR2 from the germline V gene are SGHDN and FVKESK. The CDR3 covers 17 residues.

The chain carries TRBV7-9 and TRBJ2-5, with D maybe TRBD1 (6 bases). Germline CDR1 reads SEHNR; CDR2 reads FQNEAQ (reference sequence). V was clipped by 7 bases and J by 0 bases, with 15 bases between them. The CDR3 sequence is 15 residues long. CDR3 residues: CASIRDNWYQETQYF. CDR3 DNA sequence: TGTGCCAGCATCCGGGACAATTGGTACCAAGAGACCCAGTACTTC.

V gene TRBV11-2 combines with J gene TRBJ2-7; no clear D. The CDR3 contains 12 residues. The V end was cut by 1 base, the J end by 4 bases, with 5 bases between. Germline V CDR1 and CDR2: SGHAT, FQNNGV. In nucleotides, the CDR3 is TGTGCCAGCAGCTTAGGACTTTACGAGCAGTACTTC. Translation: CASSLGLYEQYF.

This chain connects TRBV7-9 to TRBJ2-7, with TRBD1 identical over 7 bases. CDR3 length: 14 residues. The germline CDR1 and CDR2 sequences are SEHNR and FQNEAQ (reference sequence). The trim removed 0 bases at V and 3 bases at J, leaving 2 bases unmatched. DNA for the CDR3: TGTGCCAGCAGCTTAGCTTGGGACAGCTACGAGCAGTACTTC. Translating gives CASSLAWDSYEQYF.

The rearrangement links TRBV20-1 to TRBJ2-7; D is unclear. The germline V gene has CDR1 DFQATT and CDR2 SNEGSKA (reference sequence). The germline V and J ends were trimmed by 5 bases and 2 bases, with 7 bases remaining between them. The length of the CDR3 is 11 residues. The CDR3 protein is CSAEDAYEQYF. The CDR3 DNA sequence: TGCAGTGCTGAGGACGCCTACGAGCAGTACTTC.

This sequence joins TRBV4-1 and TRBJ1-2, with D maybe TRBD1 (6 bases). The CDR3 runs to 12 residues. Germline CDR1 reads MGHRA; CDR2 reads YSYEKL. Deletions cut 8 bases from V and 5 bases from J, with 12 bases between. CDR3 sequence reads: CASGGTPYGYTF. DNA for the CDR3: TGCGCCAGCGGAGGGACACCGTATGGCTACACCTTC.

V gene TRBV11-2 combines with J gene TRBJ2-2; a weak D match, TRBD2 (5 bases). V lost 5 bases, J lost 5 bases, and 12 bases lay in between. This CDR3 is 14 amino acids long. In germline, CDR1 is SGHAT, CDR2 FQNNGV. CDR3 residues: CASSLIAGTGELFF. CDR3 in DNA: TGTGCCAGCAGCCTCATCGCGGGTACCGGGGAGCTGTTTTTT.

V gene TRBV4-1 combines with J gene TRBJ1-4, with TRBD1 matching over 9 bases. From germline, CDR1 is MGHRA and CDR2 YSYEKL. The CDR3 runs 15 residues. Germline trimming cut 5 bases from V and 9 bases from J; bases unmatched to any gene: 10. The DNA for the CDR3 is TGCGCCAGCAGCTCGCACAGGGGGCAACTGAAAAAACTGTTTTTT. It translates to CASSSHRGQLKKLFF.

The rearrangement joins TRBV5-6 to TRBJ1-5, with 7 bases fitting TRBD1. The CDR3 is 14 amino acids. With V trimmed by 4 bases and J by 11 bases, 12 bases remained unmatched. From germline, CDR1 is SGHDT and CDR2 YYEEEE. In DNA form, the CDR3 reads TGTGCCAGCAGCGTACAGGGGACTGGGGGGGCCCAGCATTTT. It encodes CASSVQGTGGAQHF. Together with reference TRBV5-6 and TRBJ1-5, the CDR3 gives the full variable domain: DAGVTQSPTHLIKTRGQQVTLRCSPKSGHDTVSWYQQALGQGPQFIFQYYEEEERQRGNFPDRFSGHQFPNYSSELNVNALLLGDSALYLCASSVQGTGGAQHFGDGTRLSIL.

J is TRBJ2-7 and V is TRBV7-6, with 13 nucleotides matching TRBD2. The CDR3 spans 19 residues. In germline, CDR1 is SGHVS, CDR2 FNYEAQ. Trimming cost V 2 bases and J 2 bases; bases outside gene matches: 12. CDR3 DNA: TGTGCCAGCAGCTTACTGGGACTAGCGGGGAACAGAAATACCTACGAGCAGTACTTC. Its translation: CASSLLGLAGNRNTYEQYF.

This rearrangement joins TRBV5-4 to TRBJ2-7; tentative D call: TRBD1 (6 bases). Trimming cost V 4 bases and J 2 bases, with 10 bases left between them. From germline, CDR1 is SGHNT and CDR2 YYREEE (reference sequence). The CDR3 has 13 amino acids. For the CDR3, the DNA is TGTGCCAGCAGCGTGGACAGAACCTACGAGCAGTACTTC. This sequence encodes CASSVDRTYEQYF.